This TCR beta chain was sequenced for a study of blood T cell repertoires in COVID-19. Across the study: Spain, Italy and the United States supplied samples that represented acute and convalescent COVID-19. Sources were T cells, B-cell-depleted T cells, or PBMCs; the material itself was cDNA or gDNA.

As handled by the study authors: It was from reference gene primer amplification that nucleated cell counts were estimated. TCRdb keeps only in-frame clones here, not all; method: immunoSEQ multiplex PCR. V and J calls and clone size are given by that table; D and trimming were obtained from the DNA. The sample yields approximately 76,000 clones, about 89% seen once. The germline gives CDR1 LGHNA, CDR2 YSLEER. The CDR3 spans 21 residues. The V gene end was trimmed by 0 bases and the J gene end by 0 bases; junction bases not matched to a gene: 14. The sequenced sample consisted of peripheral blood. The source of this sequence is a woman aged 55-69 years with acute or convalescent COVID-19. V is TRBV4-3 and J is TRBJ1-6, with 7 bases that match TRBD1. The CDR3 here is CASSQDFRRQGSSSYNSPLHF. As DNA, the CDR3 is TGCGCCAGCAGCCAAGATTTTCGGAGACAGGGTTCTAGCTCCTATAATTCACCCCTCCACTTT.